This TCR beta chain was sequenced during a study of cytomegalovirus exposure and HLA in healthy donors. About the research overall: Out of approximately 170 million T cells, an earlier analysis found over 90 million unique TCR beta sequences in total. General study findings and limits: Under in vitro conditions, three CMV-associated chains were confirmed as specific for CMV antigens. V segments that were indistinguishable, TRBV6-2 and TRBV6-3 among them, were omitted from analysis. CMV serostatus was the only recorded immune exposure for donors.

PCR involved 60 Vbeta and 13 Jbeta primers. Method: immunoSEQ multiplex PCR; TCRdb's copy keeps in-frame clones and lacks some. The sample lists about 140,000 clones, approximately 73% seen once, with about 1.2% in the top ten. About this clone: Its matching antigen is unknown.

Germline values: CDR1 LNHDA, CDR2 SQIVND (reference sequence). Trimming removed 5 bases at V and 4 bases at J, with 17 bases between. The CDR3 has 15 residues. Sequenced material: PBMCs. The source of this sequence is a middle-aged woman in good health and CMV-seronegative. The chain links TRBV19 to TRBJ1-1, with D maybe TRBD1 (6 bases). The CDR3 loop is CASSPRATGSTEAFF. The DNA for the CDR3 is TGTGCCAGTAGTCCCAGAGCCACAGGGAGCACTGAAGCTTTCTTT.